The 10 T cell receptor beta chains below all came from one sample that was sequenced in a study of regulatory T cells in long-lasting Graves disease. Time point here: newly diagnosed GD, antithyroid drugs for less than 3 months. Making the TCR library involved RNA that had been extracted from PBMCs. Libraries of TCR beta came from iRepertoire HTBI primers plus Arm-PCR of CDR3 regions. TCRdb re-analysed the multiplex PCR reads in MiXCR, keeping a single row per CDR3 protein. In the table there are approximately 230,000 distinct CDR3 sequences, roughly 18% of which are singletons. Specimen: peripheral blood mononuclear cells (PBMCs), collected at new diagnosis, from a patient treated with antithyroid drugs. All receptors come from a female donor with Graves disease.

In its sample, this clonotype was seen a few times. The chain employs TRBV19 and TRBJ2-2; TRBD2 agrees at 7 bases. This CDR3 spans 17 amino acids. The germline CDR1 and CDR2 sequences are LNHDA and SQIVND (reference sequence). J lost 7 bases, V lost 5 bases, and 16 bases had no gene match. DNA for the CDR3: TGTGCCAGTAGTGGGCGGGGGTGGCAGGCGCAGCTCGGGGAGCTGTTTTTT. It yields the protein CASSGRGWQAQLGELFF.

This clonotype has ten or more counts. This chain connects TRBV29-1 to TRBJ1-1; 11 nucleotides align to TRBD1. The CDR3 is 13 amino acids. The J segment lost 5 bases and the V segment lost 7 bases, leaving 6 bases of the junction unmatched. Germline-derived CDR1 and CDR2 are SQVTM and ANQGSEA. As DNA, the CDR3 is TGCAGCGGTTGGGGACAGGGGGGAACTGAAGCTTTCTTT. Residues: CSGWGQGGTEAFF.

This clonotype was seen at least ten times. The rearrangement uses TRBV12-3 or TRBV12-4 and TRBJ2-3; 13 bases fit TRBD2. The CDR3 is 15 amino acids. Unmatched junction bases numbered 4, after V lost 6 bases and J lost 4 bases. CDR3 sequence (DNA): TGTGCCAGCAGCCGGACTAGCGGGAGCTCAGATACGCAGTATTTT. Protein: CASSRTSGSSDTQYF.

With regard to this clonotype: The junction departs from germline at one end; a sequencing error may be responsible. The CDR3, as DNA: TGTGCCGTCAGTGACAGAGAAAATTCGCCCCTCCACTTT. It is translated as CAVSDRENSPLHF. The V and J genes are TRBV10-3 and TRBJ1-6, with D possibly TRBD1 on 5 matching bases. The CDR3 totals 13 residues. CDR1 is ENHRY, CDR2 SYGVKD, per germline.

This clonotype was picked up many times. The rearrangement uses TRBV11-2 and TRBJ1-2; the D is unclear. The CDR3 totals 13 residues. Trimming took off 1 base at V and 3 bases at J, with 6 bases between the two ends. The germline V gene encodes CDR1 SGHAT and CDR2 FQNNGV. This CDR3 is CASSLGEDYGYTF. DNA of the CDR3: TGTGCCAGCAGCTTAGGGGAAGACTATGGCTACACCTTC. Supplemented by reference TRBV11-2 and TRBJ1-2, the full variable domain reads EAGVAQSPRYKIIEKRQSVAFWCNPISGHATLYWYQQILGQGPKLLIQFQNNGVVDDSQLPKDRFSAERLKGVDSTLKIQPAKLEDSAVYLCASSLGEDYGYTFGSGTRLTVV.

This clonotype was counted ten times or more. CDR3 sequence: CASSQSFLRNEQFF. For the CDR3, the DNA is TGTGCCAGCAGCCAAAGTTTTTTGCGCAATGAGCAGTTCTTC. The chain employs TRBV3-1 and TRBJ2-1, with D unresolved. Deletions cut 2 bases from V and 6 bases from J, with 11 bases between. Germline assignment: CDR1 LGHDT and CDR2 YNNKEL (reference sequence). The CDR3 consists of 14 residues.

The CDR3 coding sequence is TGTGCCAGCAGAGGGAGCAAGGGGGGACTAGCGGGAGTGGGGAGCACAGATACGCAGTATTTT. Amino acids: CASRGSKGGLAGVGSTDTQYF. This chain uses TRBV6-1 with TRBJ2-3; 14 bases are a match to TRBD2. The CDR3 consists of 21 residues. J gave up 0 bases and V 6 bases, and 17 bases lay outside the gene matches. Germline loops: CDR1 MNHNS, CDR2 SASEGT.

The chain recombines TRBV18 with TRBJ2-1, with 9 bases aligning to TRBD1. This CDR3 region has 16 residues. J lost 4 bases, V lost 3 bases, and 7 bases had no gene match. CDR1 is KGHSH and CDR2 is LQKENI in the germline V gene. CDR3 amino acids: CASSPGQGGVYNEQFF. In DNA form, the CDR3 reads TGTGCCAGCTCACCGGGACAGGGAGGAGTATACAATGAGCAGTTCTTC. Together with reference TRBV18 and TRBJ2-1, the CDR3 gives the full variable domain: NAGVMQNPRHLVRRRGQEARLRCSPMKGHSHVYWYRQLPEEGLKFMVYLQKENIIDESGMPKERFSAEFPKEGPSILRIQQVVRGDSAAYFCASSPGQGGVYNEQFFGPGTRLTVL.

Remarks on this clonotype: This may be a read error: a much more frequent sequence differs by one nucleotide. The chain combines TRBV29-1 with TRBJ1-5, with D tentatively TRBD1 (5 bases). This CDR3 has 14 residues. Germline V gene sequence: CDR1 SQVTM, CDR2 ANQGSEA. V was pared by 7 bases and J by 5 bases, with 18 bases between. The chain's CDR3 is CSAVGQEGDQPQHF. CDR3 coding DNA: TGCAGCGCCGTGGGGCAGGAAGGTGATCAGCCCCAGCATTTT.

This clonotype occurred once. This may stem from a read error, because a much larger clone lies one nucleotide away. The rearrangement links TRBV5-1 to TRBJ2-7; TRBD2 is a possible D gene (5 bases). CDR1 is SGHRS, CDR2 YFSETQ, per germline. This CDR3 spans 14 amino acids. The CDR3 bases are TGTGCCTGCAGCCGCCCGGGGTTTGTAGACGAGCAGTACTTC. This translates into CACSRPGFVDEQYF. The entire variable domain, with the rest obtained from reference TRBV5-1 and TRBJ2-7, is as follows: KAGVTQTPRYLIKTRGQQVTLSCSPISGHRSVSWYQQTPGQGLQFLFEYFSETQRNKGNFPGRFSGRQFSNSRSEMNVSTLELGDSALYLCACSRPGFVDEQYFGPGTRLTVT.